A selection of T cell receptor beta chains follows, all from one sample in a study of OX40 agonist ivuxolimab in advanced cancers. The method was immunoSEQ multiplex PCR; TCRdb's version includes in-frame clones alone and lacks a portion of them. The top ten hold over 5% of the sample, which has tens of thousands of clones, just over 85% seen once. The source material was CD4+ or CD8+ T cells sorted from blood, sampled in a trial of the OX40 agonist ivuxolimab. The source of these receptors is an adult with an advanced solid tumor such as melanoma, head and neck, liver or kidney cancer. CDR3s include the opening cysteine and the closing phenylalanine or tryptophan. Fields, in order: clone size, D gene, V gene, J gene, CDR3 protein, CDR3 DNA. The D gene is left open where the match is weak. Not every row has a clone size; where given, it reads once, few, many or a size class.

size: -; D: -; V: TRBV14; J: TRBJ1-1; CDR3: CASSYRIGTEAFF; DNA: TGTGCCAGCAGCTACAGAATAGGGACAGAAGCTTTCTTT
size: -; D: -; V: TRBV4-1; J: TRBJ2-2; CDR3: CASSRSSVNTGELFF; DNA: TGCGCCAGCAGTAGGTCTAGCGTGAACACCGGGGAGCTGTTTTTT
size: -; D: TRBD1; V: TRBV9; J: TRBJ1-1; CDR3: CASSYTPRTGGRTEAFF; DNA: TGTGCCAGCAGCTACACCCCGCGGACAGGGGGGCGGACTGAAGCTTTCTTT
size: -; D: TRBD2; V: TRBV25-1; J: TRBJ2-5; CDR3: CASSDPQIAGVAETQYF; DNA: TGTGCCAGCAGTGATCCCCAGATAGCGGGGGTTGCGGAGACCCAGTACTTC
size: -; D: -; V: TRBV19; J: TRBJ1-4; CDR3: CASSSQGGGNEKLFF; DNA: TGTGCCAGTAGTTCGCAGGGAGGAGGTAATGAAAAACTGTTTTTT
size: once; D: -; V: TRBV2; J: TRBJ1-1; CDR3: CASSGGKNTEAFF; DNA: TGTGCCAGCAGTGGGGGGAAGAACACTGAAGCTTTCTTT
size: -; D: -; V: TRBV20-1; J: TRBJ2-4; CDR3: CSARAGNRQYF; DNA: TGCAGTGCTAGGGCCGGGAACAGACAGTACTTC
size: -; D: -; V: TRBV7-3; J: TRBJ2-3; CDR3: CASSSPSGDTQYF; DNA: TGTGCCAGCAGCTCTCCCTCCGGAGATACGCAGTATTTT
size: -; D: -; V: TRBV7-3; J: TRBJ2-5; CDR3: CASSPAGRETQYF; DNA: TGTGCCAGCAGCCCCGCTGGGAGGGAGACCCAGTACTTC
size: -; D: TRBD2; V: TRBV19; J: TRBJ2-5; CDR3: CATRTSAETQYF; DNA: TGTGCCACCAGGACTAGCGCGGAGACCCAGTACTTC
size: once; D: TRBD2; V: TRBV7-3; J: TRBJ2-7; CDR3: CASSPSGQFYEQYF; DNA: TGTGCCAGCAGCCCTAGCGGGCAGTTTTACGAGCAGTACTTC
size: few; D: -; V: TRBV7-6; J: TRBJ2-7; CDR3: CASSPGSEQYF; DNA: TGTGCCAGCAGCCCCGGTAGCGAGCAGTACTTC
size: -; D: -; V: TRBV5-1; J: TRBJ2-7; CDR3: CASSLNFYEQYF; DNA: TGCGCCAGCAGCTTGAACTTCTACGAGCAGTACTTC
size: -; D: TRBD2; V: TRBV6-1; J: TRBJ2-1; CDR3: CASNPSGGVLEQFF; DNA: TGTGCCAGCAATCCTAGCGGGGGGGTTCTTGAGCAGTTCTTC
size: -; D: -; V: TRBV7-3; J: TRBJ2-1; CDR3: CASEGLVF; DNA: TGTGCCAGCGAGGGCTTAGTCTTC
size: -; D: -; V: TRBV9; J: TRBJ2-5; CDR3: CASSVGLGGKTQYF; DNA: TGTGCCAGCAGCGTAGGTCTAGGGGGGAAGACCCAGTACTTC
size: -; D: -; V: TRBV9; J: TRBJ1-3; CDR3: CASSPRVTVNSGNTIYF; DNA: TGTGCCAGCAGCCCCCGTGTTACCGTTAACTCTGGAAACACCATATATTTT
size: -; D: -; V: TRBV7-2; J: TRBJ2-1; CDR3: CASSWTGTRSSYNEQFF; DNA: TGTGCCAGCAGCTGGACCGGGACTCGAAGCTCCTACAATGAGCAGTTCTTC
size: once; D: TRBD1; V: TRBV6-5; J: TRBJ1-5; CDR3: CASSRTGVLNQPQHF; DNA: TGTGCCAGCAGTCGTACAGGGGTTTTGAATCAGCCCCAGCATTTT
size: -; D: TRBD2; V: TRBV6-4; J: TRBJ2-1; CDR3: CASSGGLGFYNEQFF; DNA: TGTGCCAGCAGTGGGGGACTAGGCTTCTACAATGAGCAGTTCTTC
size: -; D: TRBD2; V: TRBV5-1; J: TRBJ2-7; CDR3: CASSLQLAALYEQYF; DNA: TGCGCCAGCAGCTTGCAACTAGCGGCTTTATACGAGCAGTACTTC
size: -; D: -; V: TRBV5-4; J: TRBJ1-1; CDR3: CASSFPQGAEAFF; DNA: TGTGCCAGCAGCTTCCCACAGGGAGCTGAAGCTTTCTTT